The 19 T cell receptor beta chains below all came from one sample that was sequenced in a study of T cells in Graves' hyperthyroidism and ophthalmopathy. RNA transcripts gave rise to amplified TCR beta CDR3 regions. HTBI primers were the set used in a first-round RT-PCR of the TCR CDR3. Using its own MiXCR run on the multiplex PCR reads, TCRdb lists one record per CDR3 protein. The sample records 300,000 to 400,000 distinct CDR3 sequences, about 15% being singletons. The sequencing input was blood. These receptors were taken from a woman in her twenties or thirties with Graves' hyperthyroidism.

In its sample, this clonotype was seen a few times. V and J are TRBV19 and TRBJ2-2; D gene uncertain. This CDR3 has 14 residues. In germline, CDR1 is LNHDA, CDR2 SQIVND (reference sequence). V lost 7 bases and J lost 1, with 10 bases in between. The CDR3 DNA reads TGTGCCAGTAATTGGGATGTGAACACCGGGGAGCTGTTTTTT. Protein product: CASNWDVNTGELFF.

The CDR3 sequence: CASSLASDRIISGNTIYF. CDR3 in DNA: TGTGCCAGCAGCCTTGCTTCGGACAGGATTATCTCTGGAAACACCATATATTTT. The V and J genes are TRBV3-1 and TRBJ1-3; 7 bases are a match to TRBD1. The CDR3 is 18 residues long. The germline V gene encodes CDR1 LGHDT and CDR2 YNNKEL (reference sequence). The J segment lost 0 bases and the V segment lost 4 bases, leaving 12 bases of the junction unmatched.

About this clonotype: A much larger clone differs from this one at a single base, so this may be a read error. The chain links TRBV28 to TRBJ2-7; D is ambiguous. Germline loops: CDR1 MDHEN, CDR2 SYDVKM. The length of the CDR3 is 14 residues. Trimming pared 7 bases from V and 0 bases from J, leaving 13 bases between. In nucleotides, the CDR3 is TGTGCCAGCAAGGGCGAGAGACCCTCCTACGAGCAGTACTTC. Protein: CASKGERPSYEQYF.

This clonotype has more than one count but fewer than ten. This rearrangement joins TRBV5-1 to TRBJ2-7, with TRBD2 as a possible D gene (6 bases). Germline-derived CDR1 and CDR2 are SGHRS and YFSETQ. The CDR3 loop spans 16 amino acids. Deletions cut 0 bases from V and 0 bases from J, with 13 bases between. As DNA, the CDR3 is TGCGCCAGCAGCTTGGCTCGGGGGAGCAACTCCTACGAGCAGTACTTC. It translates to CASSLARGSNSYEQYF.

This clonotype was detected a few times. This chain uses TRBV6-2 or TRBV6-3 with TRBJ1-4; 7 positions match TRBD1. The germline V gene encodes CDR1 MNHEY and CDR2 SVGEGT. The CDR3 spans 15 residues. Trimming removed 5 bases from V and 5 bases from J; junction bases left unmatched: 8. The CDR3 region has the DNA TGTGCCAGCAGTCCCCGACAGGGAAGGAATGAAAAACTGTTTTTT. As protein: CASSPRQGRNEKLFF.

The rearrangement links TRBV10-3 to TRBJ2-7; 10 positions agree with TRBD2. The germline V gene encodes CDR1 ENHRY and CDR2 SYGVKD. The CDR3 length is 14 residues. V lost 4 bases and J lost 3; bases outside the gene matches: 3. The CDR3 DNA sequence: TGTGCCATCAGTGGGGGACTAGCGCGCTACGAGCAGTACTTC. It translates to CAISGGLARYEQYF.

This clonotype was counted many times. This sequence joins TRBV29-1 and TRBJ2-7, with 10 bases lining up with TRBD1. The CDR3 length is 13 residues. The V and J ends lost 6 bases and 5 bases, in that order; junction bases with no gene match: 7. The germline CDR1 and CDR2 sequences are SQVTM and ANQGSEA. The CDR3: CSVARDRGDEQYF. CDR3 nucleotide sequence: TGCAGCGTCGCCCGGGACAGGGGCGACGAGCAGTACTTC.

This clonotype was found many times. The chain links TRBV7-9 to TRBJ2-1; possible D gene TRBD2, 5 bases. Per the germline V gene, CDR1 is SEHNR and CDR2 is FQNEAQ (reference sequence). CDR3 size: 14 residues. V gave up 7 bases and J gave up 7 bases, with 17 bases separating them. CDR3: CASTRGLGENEQFF. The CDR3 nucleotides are TGTGCCAGCACCCGTGGTCTCGGGGAGAATGAGCAGTTCTTC.

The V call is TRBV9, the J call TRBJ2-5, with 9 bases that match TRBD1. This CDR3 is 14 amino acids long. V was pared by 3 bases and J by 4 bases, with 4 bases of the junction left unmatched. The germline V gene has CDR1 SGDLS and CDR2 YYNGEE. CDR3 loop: CASSEGQGGETQYF. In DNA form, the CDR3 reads TGTGCCAGCAGCGAGGGACAGGGAGGAGAGACCCAGTACTTC.

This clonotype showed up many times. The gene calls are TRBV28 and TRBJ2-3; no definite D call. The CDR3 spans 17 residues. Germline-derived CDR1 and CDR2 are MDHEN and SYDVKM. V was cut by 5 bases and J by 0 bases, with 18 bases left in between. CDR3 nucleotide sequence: TGTGCCAGCAGTGTCACCGCACAGACGATTAGCACAGATACGCAGTATTTT. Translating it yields CASSVTAQTISTDTQYF.

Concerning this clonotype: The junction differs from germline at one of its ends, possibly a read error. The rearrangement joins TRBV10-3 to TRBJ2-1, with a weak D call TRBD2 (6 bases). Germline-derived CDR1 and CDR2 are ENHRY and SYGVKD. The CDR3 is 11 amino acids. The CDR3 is CAISAGAERFF. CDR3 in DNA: TGTGCCATCAGTGCGGGAGCTGAGCGGTTCTTC.

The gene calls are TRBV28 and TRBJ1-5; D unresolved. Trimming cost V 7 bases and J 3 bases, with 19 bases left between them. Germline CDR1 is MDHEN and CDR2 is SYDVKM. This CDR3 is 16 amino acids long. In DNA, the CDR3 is TGTGCCAGCATTCCCGGCAAAGGTGACCTCAATCAGCCCCAGCATTTT. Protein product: CASIPGKGDLNQPQHF.

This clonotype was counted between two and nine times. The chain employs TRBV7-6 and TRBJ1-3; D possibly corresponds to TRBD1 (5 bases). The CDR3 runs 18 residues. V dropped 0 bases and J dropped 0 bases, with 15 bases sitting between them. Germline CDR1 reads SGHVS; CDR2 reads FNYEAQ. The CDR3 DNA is TGTGCCAGCAGCTTAGCTTCTCAGGGACGGATCTCTGGAAACACCATATATTTT. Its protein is CASSLASQGRISGNTIYF.

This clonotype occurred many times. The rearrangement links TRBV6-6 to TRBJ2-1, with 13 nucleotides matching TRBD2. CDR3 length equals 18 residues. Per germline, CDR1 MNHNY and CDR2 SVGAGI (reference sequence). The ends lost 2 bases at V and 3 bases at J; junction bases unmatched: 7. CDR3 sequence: CASSYAGGLAGLYNEQFF. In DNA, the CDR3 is TGTGCCAGCAGTTACGCAGGGGGACTAGCGGGGCTCTACAATGAGCAGTTCTTC.

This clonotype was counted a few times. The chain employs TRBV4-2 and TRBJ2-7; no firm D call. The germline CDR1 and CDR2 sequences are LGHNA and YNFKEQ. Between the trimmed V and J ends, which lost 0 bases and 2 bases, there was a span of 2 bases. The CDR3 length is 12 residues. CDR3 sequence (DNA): TGTGCCAGCAGCCAAGATACCTACGAGCAGTACTTC. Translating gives CASSQDTYEQYF.

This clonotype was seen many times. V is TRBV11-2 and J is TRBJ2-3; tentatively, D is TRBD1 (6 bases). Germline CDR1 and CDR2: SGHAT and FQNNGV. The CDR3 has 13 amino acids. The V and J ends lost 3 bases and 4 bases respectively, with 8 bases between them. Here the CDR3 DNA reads TGTGCCAGCAGCTTCTGGACAGCAGATACGCAGTATTTT. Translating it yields CASSFWTADTQYF.

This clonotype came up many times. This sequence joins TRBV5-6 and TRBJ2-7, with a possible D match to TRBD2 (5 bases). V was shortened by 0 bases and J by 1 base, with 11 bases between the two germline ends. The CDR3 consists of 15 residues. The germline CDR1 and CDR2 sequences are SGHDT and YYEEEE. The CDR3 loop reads CASSLAGEISYEQYF. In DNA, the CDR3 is TGTGCCAGCAGCTTGGCCGGGGAGATTTCCTACGAGCAGTACTTC.

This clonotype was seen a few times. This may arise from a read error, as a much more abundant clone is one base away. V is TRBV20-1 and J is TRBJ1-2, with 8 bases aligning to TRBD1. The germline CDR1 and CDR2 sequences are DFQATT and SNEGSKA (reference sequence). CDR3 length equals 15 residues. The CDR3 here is CSARDREKGAYDYTF. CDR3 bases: TGCAGTGCTAGGGACAGGGAAAAGGGGGCCTATGACTACACCTTC.

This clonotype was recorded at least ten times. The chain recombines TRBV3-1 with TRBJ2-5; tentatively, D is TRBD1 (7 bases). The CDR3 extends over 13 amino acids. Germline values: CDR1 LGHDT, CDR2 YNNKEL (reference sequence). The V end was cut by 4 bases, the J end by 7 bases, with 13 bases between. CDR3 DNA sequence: TGTGCCAGCAGCCGCAGGGGGGAGGCGACCCAGTACTTC. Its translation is CASSRRGEATQYF.